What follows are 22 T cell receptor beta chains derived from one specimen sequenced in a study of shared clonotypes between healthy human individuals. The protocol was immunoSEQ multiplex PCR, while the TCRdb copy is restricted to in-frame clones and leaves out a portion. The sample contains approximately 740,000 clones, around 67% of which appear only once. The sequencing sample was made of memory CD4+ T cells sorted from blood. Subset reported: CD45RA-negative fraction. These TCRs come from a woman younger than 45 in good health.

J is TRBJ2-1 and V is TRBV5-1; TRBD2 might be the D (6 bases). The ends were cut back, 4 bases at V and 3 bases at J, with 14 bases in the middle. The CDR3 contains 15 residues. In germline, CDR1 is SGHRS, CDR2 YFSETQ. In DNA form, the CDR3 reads TGCGCCAGCAGCCAAGACTCGGGACTCTACAATGAGCAGTTCTTC. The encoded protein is CASSQDSGLYNEQFF.

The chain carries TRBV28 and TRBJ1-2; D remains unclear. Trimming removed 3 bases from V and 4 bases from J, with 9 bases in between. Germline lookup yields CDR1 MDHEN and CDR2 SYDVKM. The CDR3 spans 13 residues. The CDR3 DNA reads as TGTGCCAGCAGTTTGGGTGTTATCTATGGCTACACCTTC. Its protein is CASSLGVIYGYTF.

The CDR3, as DNA: TGTGCCAGAAGCTTGGAAGGACTAGCGGGATTCTACGAGCAGTACTTC. Its protein is CARSLEGLAGFYEQYF. The rearrangement uses TRBV5-3 and TRBJ2-7; 12 nucleotides align to TRBD2. TRBV5-3 is flagged as an ORF with uncertain function. The CDR3 has 16 amino acids. V gave up 0 bases and J gave up 3 bases; unmatched junction bases: 4.

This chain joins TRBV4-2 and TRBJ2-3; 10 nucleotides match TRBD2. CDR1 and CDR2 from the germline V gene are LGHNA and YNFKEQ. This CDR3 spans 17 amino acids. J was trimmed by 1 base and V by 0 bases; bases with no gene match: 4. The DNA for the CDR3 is TGTGCCAGCAGCCAAGATGGCGGGACTAGCGGCACAGATACGCAGTATTTT. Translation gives CASSQDGGTSGTDTQYF.

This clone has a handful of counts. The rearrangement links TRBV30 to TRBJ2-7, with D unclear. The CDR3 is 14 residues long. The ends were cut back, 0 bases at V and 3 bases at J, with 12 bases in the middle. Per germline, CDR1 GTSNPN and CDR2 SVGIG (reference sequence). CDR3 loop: CAWSVLEQSYEQYF. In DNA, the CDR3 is TGTGCCTGGAGTGTGCTGGAACAGAGCTACGAGCAGTACTTC.

The CDR3 DNA follows: TGTGCCATCAGGAGACAGGACAGTGCTGCCACAGATACGCAGTATTTT. Translation gives CAIRRQDSAATDTQYF. The chain has TRBV10-3 and TRBJ2-3; possible D gene TRBD1, 6 bases. CDR1 and CDR2 (germline): ENHRY, SYGVKD. V was cut by 6 bases and J by 2 bases, with 18 bases left in between. The CDR3 consists of 16 residues.

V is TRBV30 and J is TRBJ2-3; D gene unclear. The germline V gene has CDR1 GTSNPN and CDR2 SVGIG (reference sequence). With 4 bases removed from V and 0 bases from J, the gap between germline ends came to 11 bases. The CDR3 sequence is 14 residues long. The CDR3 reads CAWKSVMSTDTQYF. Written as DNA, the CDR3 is TGTGCCTGGAAATCGGTAATGAGCACAGATACGCAGTATTTT.

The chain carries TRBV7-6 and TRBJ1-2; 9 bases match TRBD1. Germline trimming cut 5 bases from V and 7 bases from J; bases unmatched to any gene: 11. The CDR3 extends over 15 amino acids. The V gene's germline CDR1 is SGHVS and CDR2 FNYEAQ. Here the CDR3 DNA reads TGTGCCAGCAGCCCGCCGGGACAGGGATGGAGTGGCTACACCTTC. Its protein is CASSPPGQGWSGYTF.

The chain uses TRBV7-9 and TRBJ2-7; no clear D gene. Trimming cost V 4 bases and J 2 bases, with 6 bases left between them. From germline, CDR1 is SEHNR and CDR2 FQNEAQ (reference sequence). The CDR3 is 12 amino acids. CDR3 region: CASSSRPYEQYF. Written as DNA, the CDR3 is TGTGCCAGCAGCTCCCGCCCCTACGAGCAGTACTTC.

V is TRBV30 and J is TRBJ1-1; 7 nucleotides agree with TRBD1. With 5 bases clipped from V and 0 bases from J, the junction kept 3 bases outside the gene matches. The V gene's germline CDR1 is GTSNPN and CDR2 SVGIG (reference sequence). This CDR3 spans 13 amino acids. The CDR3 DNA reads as TGTGCCTGGGCGGGACAGCTGAACACTGAAGCTTTCTTT. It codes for CAWAGQLNTEAFF.

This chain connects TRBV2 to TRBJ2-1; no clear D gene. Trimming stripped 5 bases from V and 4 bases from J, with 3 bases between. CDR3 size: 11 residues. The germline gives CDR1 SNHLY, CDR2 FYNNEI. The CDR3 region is CASSKYNEQFF. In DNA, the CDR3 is TGTGCCAGCAGTAAATACAATGAGCAGTTCTTC.

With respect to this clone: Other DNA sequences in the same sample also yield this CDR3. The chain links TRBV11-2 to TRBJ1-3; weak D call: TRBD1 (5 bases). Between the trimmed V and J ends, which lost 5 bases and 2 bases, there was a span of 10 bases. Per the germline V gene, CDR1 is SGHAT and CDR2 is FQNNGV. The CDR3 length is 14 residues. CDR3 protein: CASSPQGAGNTIYF. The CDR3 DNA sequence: TGTGCCAGCAGCCCTCAAGGGGCTGGAAACACCATATATTTT.

The CDR3 sequence is CASSQDRLAFASYNEQFF. In nucleotides, the CDR3 is TGCGCCAGCAGCCAAGATAGACTAGCCTTCGCCTCCTACAATGAGCAGTTCTTC. The chain links TRBV4-1 to TRBJ2-1; 7 nucleotides agree with TRBD2. CDR3 length: 18 amino acids. V shed 0 bases, J shed 0 bases, and the junction held 8 bases outside the gene matches. The germline V gene encodes CDR1 MGHRA and CDR2 YSYEKL.

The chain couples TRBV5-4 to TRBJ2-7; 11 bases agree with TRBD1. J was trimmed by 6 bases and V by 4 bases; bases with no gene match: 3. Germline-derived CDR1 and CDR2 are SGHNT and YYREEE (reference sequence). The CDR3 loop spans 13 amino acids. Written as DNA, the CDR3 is TGTGCCAGCAGCCGGACAGGGGGCGGCGAGCAGTACTTC. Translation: CASSRTGGGEQYF.

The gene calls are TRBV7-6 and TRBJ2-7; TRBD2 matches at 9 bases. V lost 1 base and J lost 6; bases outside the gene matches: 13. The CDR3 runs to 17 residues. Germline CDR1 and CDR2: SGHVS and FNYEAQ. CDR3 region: CASSLGHIAGVPGEQYF. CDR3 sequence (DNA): TGTGCCAGCAGCTTAGGCCATATAGCGGGAGTGCCGGGCGAGCAGTACTTC.

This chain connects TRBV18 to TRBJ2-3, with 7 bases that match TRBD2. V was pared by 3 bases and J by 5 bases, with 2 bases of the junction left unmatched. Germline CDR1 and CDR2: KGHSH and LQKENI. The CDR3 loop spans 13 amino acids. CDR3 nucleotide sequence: TGTGCCAGCTCACCTGGGGGGGGAGATACGCAGTATTTT. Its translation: CASSPGGGDTQYF.

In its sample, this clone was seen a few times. The CDR3 sequence is CASSLSGTGVSHYGYTF. CDR3 coding DNA: TGTGCCAGTAGTCTCTCCGGGACAGGGGTATCCCACTATGGCTACACCTTC. The chain joins TRBV19 to TRBJ1-2; 10 bases fit TRBD1. Trimming cost V 5 bases and J 3 bases; bases outside gene matches: 12. Germline CDR1 is LNHDA and CDR2 is SQIVND (reference sequence). The CDR3 is made up of 17 amino acids.

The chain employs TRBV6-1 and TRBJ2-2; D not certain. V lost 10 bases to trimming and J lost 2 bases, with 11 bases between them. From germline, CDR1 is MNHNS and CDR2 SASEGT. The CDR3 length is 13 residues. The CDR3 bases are TGTGCCACCCAGAGCCCCAACACCGGGGAGCTGTTTTTT. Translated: CATQSPNTGELFF.

Here the CDR3 reads CASSDGTAQETQYF. The CDR3 DNA reads as TGTGCCAGCAGCGACGGGACAGCCCAAGAGACCCAGTACTTC. V and J are TRBV7-3 and TRBJ2-5, with TRBD1 matching over 7 bases. Per germline, CDR1 SGHTA and CDR2 FQGTGA. This CDR3 contains 14 residues. V dropped 5 bases and J dropped 1; count of bases not matched to a gene: 4.

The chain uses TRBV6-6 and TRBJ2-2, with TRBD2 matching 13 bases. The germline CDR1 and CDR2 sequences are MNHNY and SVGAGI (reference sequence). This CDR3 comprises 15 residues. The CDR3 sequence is CATGGTSGNDGELFF. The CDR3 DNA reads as TGTGCGACCGGGGGGACTAGCGGGAACGATGGGGAGCTGTTTTTT.

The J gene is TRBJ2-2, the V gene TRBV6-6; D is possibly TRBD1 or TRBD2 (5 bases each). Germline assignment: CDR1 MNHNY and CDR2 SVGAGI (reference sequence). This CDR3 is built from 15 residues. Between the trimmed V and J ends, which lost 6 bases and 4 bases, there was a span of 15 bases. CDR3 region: CASRSPGPGTGELFF. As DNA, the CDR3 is TGTGCCAGCAGATCCCCGGGGCCCGGCACCGGGGAGCTGTTTTTT.

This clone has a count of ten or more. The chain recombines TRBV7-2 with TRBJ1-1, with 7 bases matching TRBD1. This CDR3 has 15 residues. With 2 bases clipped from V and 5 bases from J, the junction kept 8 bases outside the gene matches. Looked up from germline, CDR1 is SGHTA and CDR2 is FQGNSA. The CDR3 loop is CASSLHSGTATEAFF. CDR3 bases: TGTGCCAGCAGCTTACACTCCGGGACAGCTACTGAAGCTTTCTTT.